These T cell receptor beta chains were read from a single sample in a study of Ad26.COV2.S vaccination and SARS-CoV-2 variants. Clones were read by immunoSEQ multiplex PCR, and TCRdb kept only the in-frame ones, dropping some. Of approximately 460,000 clones listed, 80% to 90% are singletons. The material sequenced was peripheral blood, taken in a trial of Ad26.COV2.S vaccine versus placebo. These receptors were obtained from a person aged 18-65 years who received the Ad26.COV2.S COVID-19 vaccine or a placebo. CDR3s include the opening cysteine and the closing phenylalanine or tryptophan. The order of the fields is CDR3 DNA, CDR3 protein, clone size, V gene, CDR3 length, D gene, J gene. D genes are given only for firm matches. Rows give clone size only sometimes, using once, few, many, or a class for an expanded clone.

CDR3 DNA: TGTGCCAGCAGTAACAGGGGAGCAAATCAGCCCCAGCATTTT
CDR3 protein: CASSNRGANQPQHF
clone size: -
V gene: TRBV2
CDR3 length: 14
D gene: TRBD1
J gene: TRBJ1-5

CDR3 DNA: TGCGCCAGCAGCTTCCTAGCGGTCGGGGGCGAGCAGTACTTC
CDR3 protein: CASSFLAVGGEQYF
clone size: few
V gene: TRBV5-1
CDR3 length: 14
D gene: TRBD2
J gene: TRBJ2-7

CDR3 DNA: TGTGCCAGCTCACCCCCGATGAGTCCGTGGCAAGAGACCCAGTACTTC
CDR3 protein: CASSPPMSPWQETQYF
clone size: once
V gene: TRBV18
CDR3 length: 16
D gene: -
J gene: TRBJ2-5

CDR3 DNA: TGTGCCAGCAAATCGGGACTAGCGGTTCAAAAGGGCGAGCAGTACTTC
CDR3 protein: CASKSGLAVQKGEQYF
clone size: -
V gene: TRBV28
CDR3 length: 16
D gene: TRBD2
J gene: TRBJ2-7

CDR3 DNA: TGTGCCTGGAGTGTACTAGCGGGAGGGCCCTACAATGAGCAGTTCTTC
CDR3 protein: CAWSVLAGGPYNEQFF
clone size: -
V gene: TRBV30
CDR3 length: 16
D gene: TRBD2
J gene: TRBJ2-1

CDR3 DNA: TGTGCCACCAGAGGCAACCTTAACTATGGCTACACCTTC
CDR3 protein: CATRGNLNYGYTF
clone size: -
V gene: TRBV19
CDR3 length: 13
D gene: -
J gene: TRBJ1-2

CDR3 DNA: TGTGCCAGCTCACCAAGTACTAGCGGGATCCTGGGCGAGCAGTACTTC
CDR3 protein: CASSPSTSGILGEQYF
clone size: -
V gene: TRBV18
CDR3 length: 16
D gene: TRBD2
J gene: TRBJ2-7

CDR3 DNA: TGCGCCACAGGAGAGGGGACTAGCGGGAGGGATGAGCAGTTCTTC
CDR3 protein: CATGEGTSGRDEQFF
clone size: -
V gene: TRBV10-2
CDR3 length: 15
D gene: TRBD2
J gene: TRBJ2-1

CDR3 DNA: TGTGCCAGCAGCGATGACAGGTACGAGCAGTACTTC
CDR3 protein: CASSDDRYEQYF
clone size: once
V gene: TRBV7-2
CDR3 length: 12
D gene: -
J gene: TRBJ2-7

CDR3 DNA: TGTGCCAGCAGCTTCAGGGGCTTGGGTGAAAAACTGTTTTTT
CDR3 protein: CASSFRGLGEKLFF
clone size: -
V gene: TRBV5-4
CDR3 length: 14
D gene: -
J gene: TRBJ1-4